This T cell receptor beta chain was retrieved from a study of post-analysis software for immune sequencing data. Study information: Recorded subtypes: relapsing-remitting, secondary progressive, progressive-relapsing; some patients unannotated. General study points: Clustering by F measure revealed strong co-clustering among samples prepared together in one batch. Among multiple sclerosis patients, normalized Chao1 diversity was significantly below that of controls. Roughly five TRBV segments occurring more often in patients than controls included TRBV5-6, TRBV5-1 and TRBV20-1.

Trimming left V 3 bases short and J 2 bases short, with 10 bases between. Germline assignment: CDR1 SGHVS and CDR2 FQNEAQ. This CDR3 comprises 14 residues. Only a few counts were recorded for this clonotype. Its antigen is undetermined. cDNA libraries of TCR beta carried unique molecular identifiers. TCRdb fed the PCR reads into MiXCR, producing one record per CDR3 protein. The sample shows fewer than 550,000 distinct CDR3 sequences, roughly 34% of them seen only once. The source material was blood. The gene calls are TRBV7-8 and TRBJ1-1; a possible D gene is TRBD1 (5 bases). The source of this sequence is a girl aged 2-17 years with multiple sclerosis. This CDR3 is CASSLRTYNTEAFF. The CDR3, as DNA: TGTGCCAGCAGCTTGAGGACATACAACACTGAAGCTTTCTTT.